This T cell receptor beta chain derives from a study of cytomegalovirus exposure and HLA in healthy donors. The V gene lost 1 base and the J gene lost 4 bases, with 5 bases spanning the gap. The CDR3 is 13 amino acids. CDR1 is LNHDA and CDR2 is SQIVND in the germline V gene (reference sequence). The PCR had 60 Vbeta and 13 Jbeta primers. Measured with immunoSEQ multiplex PCR; TCRdb has only the in-frame clones, and not every one. The sample's table shows more than 50,000 clones. The receptor was derived from a woman between 40 and 50 years old in good health and CMV-seronegative. The gene calls are TRBV19 and TRBJ1-5, with D hard to call. Material for sequencing was PBMCs. The CDR3 region has the DNA TGTGCCAGTAGTATAGGAGAGAATCAGCCCCAGCATTTT. Translation: CASSIGENQPQHF.